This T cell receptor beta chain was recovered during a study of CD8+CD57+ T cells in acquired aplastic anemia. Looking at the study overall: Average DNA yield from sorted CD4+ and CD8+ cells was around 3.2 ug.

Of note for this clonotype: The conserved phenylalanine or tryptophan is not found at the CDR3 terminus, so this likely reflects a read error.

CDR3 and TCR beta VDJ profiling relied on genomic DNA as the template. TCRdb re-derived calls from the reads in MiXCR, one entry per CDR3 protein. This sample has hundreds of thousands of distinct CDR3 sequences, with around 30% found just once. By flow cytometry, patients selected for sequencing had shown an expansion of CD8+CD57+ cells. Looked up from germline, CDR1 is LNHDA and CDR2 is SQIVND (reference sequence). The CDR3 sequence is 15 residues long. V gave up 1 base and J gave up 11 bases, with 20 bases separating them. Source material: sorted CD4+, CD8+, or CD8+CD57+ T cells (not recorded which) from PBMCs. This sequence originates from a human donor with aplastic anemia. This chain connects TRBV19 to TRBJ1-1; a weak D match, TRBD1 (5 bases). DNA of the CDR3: TGTGCCAGTAGTATAGTAAGTGGGACCGCCAATCGGGCTTTCCTT. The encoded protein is CASSIVSGTANRAFL.